The 3 T cell receptor beta chains presented below share a single source sample, sequenced in a study of regulatory T cells in long-lasting Graves disease. Time point defined: newly diagnosed GD, antithyroid drugs for less than 3 months. RNA from PBMCs was the source of the TCR library. Building of the TCR beta libraries involved iRepertoire HTBI primers and Arm-PCR of CDR3 regions. TCRdb re-called the multiplex PCR reads with MiXCR, one entry per CDR3 protein. The sample holds approximately 480,000 distinct CDR3 sequences, 16% seen once. These data were likewise used in another study, on T cells in Graves' hyperthyroidism and ophthalmopathy.

This specimen was peripheral blood mononuclear cells (PBMCs), taken at new diagnosis, from a patient treated with antithyroid drugs. The receptors originated from a man aged 40-55 years with Graves disease.

The chain joins TRBV2 to TRBJ2-2; TRBD1 matches at 9 bases. CDR1 SNHLY and CDR2 FYNNEI come from the germline V gene. This CDR3 comprises 15 residues. The V and J ends lost 6 bases and 4 bases, in that order; junction bases with no gene match: 6. The CDR3 DNA follows: TGTGCCAGCAGCAGACAGGGGGTTGGCACCGGGGAGCTGTTTTTT. Its protein product is CASSRQGVGTGELFF.

This clonotype showed up many times. The J gene is TRBJ2-7, the V gene TRBV10-3, with 9 bases matching TRBD1. This CDR3 spans 14 amino acids. The germline gives CDR1 ENHRY, CDR2 SYGVKD. With 10 bases clipped from V and 3 bases from J, the junction kept 10 bases outside the gene matches. As DNA, the CDR3 is TGTGCCAGCAAGACAGGGGGATATGGCTACGAGCAGTACTTC. Protein product: CASKTGGYGYEQYF.

This clonotype was counted many times. The CDR3 loop is CASSLQGAAKNIQYF. Written as DNA, the CDR3 is TGTGCCAGCAGTTTACAGGGGGCGGCCAAAAACATTCAGTACTTC. The chain couples TRBV6-5 to TRBJ2-4; TRBD1 matches 9 bases. V shed 4 bases, J shed 1 base, and the junction held 2 bases outside the gene matches. Germline V gene data show CDR1 as MNHEY and CDR2 as SVGAGI. This CDR3 is built from 15 residues.